Described below is a single T cell receptor beta chain sequence and its context. Its specificity is not known. This CDR3 is built from 17 residues. The germline V gene has CDR1 SGHVS and CDR2 FNYEAQ. Trimming left V 5 bases short and J 3 bases short, with 23 bases between. The data were obtained in a study of CD8+CD57+ T cells in acquired aplastic anemia. TCR beta VDJ combinations and CDR3 sequences were profiled from genomic DNA. TCRdb called the reads again in MiXCR, with one record for every CDR3 protein. The table has roughly 200,000 distinct CDR3 sequences, nearly 65% seen once. General observations from the study: Patients were compared with controls for CD8+ Simpson's diversity, and no significant difference emerged.

Patients chosen for sequencing had CD8+CD57+ cells that had expanded, as shown by flow cytometry. The V and J genes are TRBV7-6 and TRBJ2-7; tentatively, D is TRBD1 or TRBD2 (7 bases each). The receptor comes from a human donor with aplastic anemia. Material: sorted CD4+, CD8+, or CD8+CD57+ T cells (not recorded which) from PBMCs. The CDR3 is CASSGGATTGRSYEQYF. The CDR3 bases are TGTGCCAGCAGCGGGGGGGCCACGACAGGGAGGAGCTACGAGCAGTACTTC. The whole variable domain, remainder taken from reference TRBV7-6 and TRBJ2-7, is GAGVSQSPRYKVTKRGQDVALRCDPISGHVSLYWYRQALGQGPEFLTYFNYEAQQDKSGLPNDRFSAERPEGSISTLTIQRTEQRDSAMYRCASSGGATTGRSYEQYFGPGTRLTVT.